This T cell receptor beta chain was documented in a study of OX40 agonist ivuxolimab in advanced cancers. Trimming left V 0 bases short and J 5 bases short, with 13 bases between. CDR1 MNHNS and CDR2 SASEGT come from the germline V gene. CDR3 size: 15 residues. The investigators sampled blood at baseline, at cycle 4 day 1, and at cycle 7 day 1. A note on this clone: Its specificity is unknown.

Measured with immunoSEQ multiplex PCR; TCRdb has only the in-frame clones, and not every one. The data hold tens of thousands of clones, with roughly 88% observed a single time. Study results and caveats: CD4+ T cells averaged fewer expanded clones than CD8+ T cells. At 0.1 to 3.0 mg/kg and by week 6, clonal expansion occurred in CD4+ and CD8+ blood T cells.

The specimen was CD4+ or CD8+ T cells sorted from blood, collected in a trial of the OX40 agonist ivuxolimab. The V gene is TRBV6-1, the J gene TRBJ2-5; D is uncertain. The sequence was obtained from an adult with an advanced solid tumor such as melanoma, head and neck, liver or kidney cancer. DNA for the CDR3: TGTGCCAGCAGTGAAGCGCCGTCCTTCGTGGAGACCCAGTACTTC. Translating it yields CASSEAPSFVETQYF.